This T cell receptor beta chain was captured by sequencing in a study of Ad26.COV2.S vaccination and SARS-CoV-2 variants. V was shortened by 5 bases and J by 1 base, with 5 bases between the two germline ends. In germline, CDR1 is SNHLY, CDR2 FYNNEI. The CDR3 spans 12 residues. The method was immunoSEQ multiplex PCR; TCRdb's version includes in-frame clones alone and lacks a portion of them. Here the sample spans about 97,000 clones, over 70% being singletons. Study-level points and caveats: Vaccinees reportedly had broad spike-specific CD8+ and CD4+ T cell responses. Participants in the vaccine arm had higher spike-specific TCR breadth; placebo recipients had lower. Breadth measured for non-spike TCRs was similar across vaccine and placebo recipients. Analyses that measured TCR breadth and depth may have underestimated total T cell responses.

Points on this clone: Its antigen is unidentified.

This chain joins TRBV2 and TRBJ1-1; D unresolved. Specimen: peripheral blood, collected after recovery from COVID-19. The source of this sequence is a human donor who had recovered from COVID-19. CDR3 sequence: CASSPENTEAFF. For the CDR3, the DNA is TGTGCCAGCAGTCCGGAGAACACTGAAGCTTTCTTT.